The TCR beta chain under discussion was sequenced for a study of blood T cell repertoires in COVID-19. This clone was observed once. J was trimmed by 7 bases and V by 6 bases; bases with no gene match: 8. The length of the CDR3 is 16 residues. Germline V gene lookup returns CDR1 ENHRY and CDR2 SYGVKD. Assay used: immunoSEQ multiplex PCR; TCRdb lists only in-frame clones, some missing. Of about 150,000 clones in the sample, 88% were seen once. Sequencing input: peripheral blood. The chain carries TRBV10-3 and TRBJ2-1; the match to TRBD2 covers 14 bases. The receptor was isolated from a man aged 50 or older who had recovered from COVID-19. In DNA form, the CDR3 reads TGTGCCATCAGGGCTGGGACTAGCGGGAGCCGGAATGAGCAGTTCTTC. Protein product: CAIRAGTSGSRNEQFF.